The subject of this entry is one T cell receptor beta chain. Its binding antigen is unknown. The data belong to a study of T cells expressing NK-cell markers (TCRdb year 2020). Turning to the overall study: In sorted CD3+CD56+NKG2C+, CD3+CD56+NKG2C- and CD3+CD56-NKG2C+ T-cell subsets from about 8 donors, TCR beta-chain repertoires were profiled. Of the eight sequenced donors, seven were found to be HCMV-seropositive and one was found to be HCMV-seronegative. All eight donors whose samples were sequenced were randomly selected healthy volunteers, three of them men and five women. Sequencing of the libraries produced 2 x 150 bp reads on Illumina HiSeq 2000/2500, MiSeq or NextSeq.

The research as a whole found: Those dominant clonotypes were again the most abundant among CD3+CD56-NKG2C+ cells in four donors, at roughly 25-60.1%. In 5 to 7 donors, the dominant CD3+CD56+NKG2C+ clonotypes ranked among the top 10 CD8+ clonotypes, making up about 1.0-7.5% of CD8+ T cells. It remained unclear whether the expanded NKG2C-expressing T cell clones were specific for HCMV antigens.

To determine HCMV serostatus, a commercial ELISA kit was used to detect HCMV-specific IgG in serum. Ficoll density gradient centrifugation was used to isolate peripheral blood mononuclear cells from blood. The CDR3 runs 15 amino acids, cysteine and phenylalanine included. The nucleotide record is missing. From the germline V gene (reference sequence), CDR1 is DFQATT and CDR2 is SNEGSKA. The listed sequencing device is Illumina HiSeq 2000. The TCR beta cDNA libraries were made using 5'RACE template switching, a step that added both a universal primer site and unique molecular identifiers. Synthesis of cDNA was primed from the TCR beta constant segment and was followed by two consecutive PCR amplification steps. The paper's processing steps were these. MIGEC handled demultiplexing of the reads and grouping by UMI, while MiTCR was used to assemble and quantify clonotypes. To remove erroneous sequences, TCR cDNA sequences were retained only when supported by two or more reads. The tcR package was used for downstream repertoire analysis, and clonotypes were matched across fractions by CDR3 nucleotide sequence plus V segment. VDJmatch was used to annotate antigen specificity against VDJdb, with one amino acid substitution in CDR3 allowed. The reads underwent TCRdb reprocessing, giving one record for each CDR3 protein sequence and no DNA. TCRdb's processing, not the authors', yielded these V and J calls. The sample table gives about 550,000 distinct CDR3 sequences. Around 3.3% of the sample is held by the ten biggest clonotypes.

The chain is made from TRBV20-1 and TRBJ2-7; TCRdb's assignment of TRBD1 cannot be checked, as there is no DNA. Sequencing was carried out using blood T cells: a sorted CD56 or NKG2C T cell subset, CD4+ or CD8+ T cells, or bulk PBMC T cells (not recorded which). The origin of this receptor is a man in his late teens or twenties in good health. Donor details come from another sample of the same person, matched by shared clones. This receptor has the CDR3 CSARVGAGTSYEQYF.